These 22 T cell receptor beta chains share one sample of origin, sequenced in a study of T cell changes during pregnancy in multiple sclerosis. Method: immunoSEQ multiplex PCR; TCRdb's copy keeps in-frame clones and lacks some. The sample comprises more than 65,000 clones, 80% to 95% of which are singletons, and roughly 2.1% rests with the top ten. The specimen was peripheral blood, collected in the first trimester of pregnancy. The origin of the receptors is a female donor with multiple sclerosis, enrolled in a pregnancy study.

The chain joins TRBV10-1 to TRBJ2-3; 12 nucleotides line up with TRBD2. Germline assignment: CDR1 WNHNN and CDR2 SYGVQD (reference sequence). This CDR3 comprises 17 residues. V lost 0 bases to trimming and J lost 6 bases; unmatched junction nucleotides: 7. The CDR3 sequence is CASSESLTSGGPDTQYF. In DNA form, the CDR3 reads TGCGCCAGCAGTGAGTCTTTGACTAGCGGGGGCCCCGATACGCAGTATTTT.

The chain is built from TRBV11-2 and TRBJ1-2, with TRBD1 matching 8 bases. Trimming took 2 bases from V and 8 from J; bases not matched to a gene: 7. CDR1 is SGHAT, CDR2 FQNNGV, per germline. CDR3 length: 14 residues. The CDR3 here is CASSLLQGDNGYTF. CDR3 nucleotide sequence: TGTGCCAGCAGCTTATTACAGGGGGATAACGGCTACACCTTC.

The chain employs TRBV7-6 and TRBJ2-7, with 9 nucleotides matching TRBD2. Germline V gives CDR1 SGHVS, CDR2 FNYEAQ. This CDR3 is built from 16 residues. With V trimmed by 0 bases and J by 5 bases, 8 bases remained unmatched. CDR3: CASSLARASGINEQYF. The CDR3 coding sequence is TGTGCCAGCAGCTTAGCGCGGGCTAGCGGGATTAACGAGCAGTACTTC.

This clone was observed a few times. The rearrangement joins TRBV30 to TRBJ1-5; unclear D gene. CDR1 is GTSNPN and CDR2 is SVGIG in the germline V gene (reference sequence). The germline V and J ends were trimmed by 2 bases and 0 bases, with 11 bases remaining between them. CDR3 length: 15 residues. The CDR3 sequence: CAWSLGEISNQPQHF. The CDR3 DNA is TGTGCCTGGAGTCTTGGGGAGATTAGCAATCAGCCCCAGCATTTT.

This clone appeared a single time. The V call is TRBV9, the J call TRBJ2-5; TRBD2 matches 10 bases. The ends lost 0 bases at V and 1 base at J; junction bases unmatched: 3. This CDR3 contains 16 residues. CDR1 is SGDLS, CDR2 YYNGEE, per germline. The chain's CDR3 is CASSVGSGGIQETQYF. As DNA, the CDR3 is TGTGCCAGCAGCGTAGGTAGCGGGGGGATCCAAGAGACCCAGTACTTC.

The chain combines TRBV19 with TRBJ1-6; TRBD1 aligns across 9 bases. Germline loops: CDR1 LNHDA, CDR2 SQIVND (reference sequence). The CDR3 is 14 amino acids. V lost 5 bases, J lost 10 bases, and 6 bases stayed unmatched. CDR3 bases: TGTGCCAGTAGTTCGGACAGGGGCGCGTCACCCCTCCACTTT. Protein sequence: CASSSDRGASPLHF.

This chain uses TRBV18 with TRBJ2-1; 7 nucleotides line up with TRBD1. J lost 6 bases, V lost 5 bases, and 22 bases had no gene match. Looked up from germline, CDR1 is KGHSH and CDR2 is LQKENI. This CDR3 region has 19 residues. The CDR3, as DNA: TGTGCCAGCTCAGACCGGGACAGTGGAGCTTTAGACTCCATCAATGAGCAGTTCTTC. Amino acids: CASSDRDSGALDSINEQFF.

The CDR3 nucleotides read TGCAGCGTTCGGACAGGGTGGAAGACCCAGTACTTC. It is translated as CSVRTGWKTQYF. The V gene is TRBV29-1, the J gene TRBJ2-5, with 8 bases lining up with TRBD1. Germline V gene lookup returns CDR1 SQVTM and CDR2 ANQGSEA. Germline trimming cut 5 bases from V and 6 bases from J; bases unmatched to any gene: 5. CDR3 length equals 12 residues. Full variable domain (outside the CDR3, taken from reference TRBV29-1 and TRBJ2-5): SAVISQKPSRDICQRGTSLTIQCQVDSQVTMMFWYRQQPGQSLTLIATANQGSEATYESGFVIDKFPISRPNLTFSTLTVSNMSPEDSSIYLCSVRTGWKTQYFGPGTRLLVL.

The genes are TRBV6-5 and TRBJ2-7; weak D call: TRBD1 (5 bases). V was shortened by 0 bases and J by 7 bases, with 16 bases between the two germline ends. This CDR3 spans 15 amino acids. CDR1 is MNHEY and CDR2 is SVGAGI in the germline V gene. CDR3 sequence: CASSYSTALSIEQYF. DNA for the CDR3: TGTGCCAGCAGTTACTCGACAGCTCTCTCTATAGAGCAGTACTTC.

V and J are TRBV7-9 and TRBJ1-5; D is unclear. Germline assignment: CDR1 SEHNR and CDR2 FQNEAQ (reference sequence). Between the trimmed V and J ends, which lost 0 bases and 5 bases, there was a span of 5 bases. The CDR3 runs to 13 residues. Here the CDR3 reads CASSLAQDQPQHF. The CDR3 DNA follows: TGTGCCAGCAGCTTAGCCCAGGATCAGCCCCAGCATTTT.

The chain carries TRBV5-6 and TRBJ2-7; 8 positions match TRBD2. Unmatched junction bases numbered 13, after V lost 4 bases and J lost 4 bases. There are 16 residues in the CDR3. CDR1 is SGHDT and CDR2 is YYEEEE in the germline V gene. The CDR3 loop is CASSESSGSPVYEQYF. CDR3 DNA sequence: TGTGCCAGCAGCGAATCGAGCGGGAGTCCCGTTTACGAGCAGTACTTC.

The J gene is TRBJ1-1, the V gene TRBV29-1, with D perhaps matching TRBD1 (5 bases). This CDR3 is 15 amino acids long. CDR1 is SQVTM, CDR2 ANQGSEA, per germline. Trimming removed 4 bases at V and 1 base at J, with 16 bases between. The CDR3 coding sequence is TGCAGCGTTGTACCCGCCCCGGGGGGGAACACTGAAGCTTTCTTT. It is translated as CSVVPAPGGNTEAFF.

This sequence joins TRBV5-8 and TRBJ1-5; maybe TRBD1 (5 bases). The germline CDR1 and CDR2 sequences are SGHTS and YDEGEE. V lost 2 bases to trimming and J lost 5 bases, with 11 bases between them. The CDR3 runs 14 residues. The CDR3 sequence: CASSFRAFYQPQHF. In DNA form, the CDR3 reads TGTGCCAGCAGCTTCAGGGCATTCTATCAGCCCCAGCATTTT.

This clone has a handful of counts. CDR3 sequence reads: CASSVASTANTEAFF. The CDR3 DNA reads as TGTGCCAGCAGCGTAGCTTCCACAGCGAACACTGAAGCTTTCTTT. The rearrangement links TRBV9 to TRBJ1-1, with D unresolved. Germline values: CDR1 SGDLS, CDR2 YYNGEE. The CDR3 extends over 15 amino acids. The V end lost 0 bases, the J end lost 1 base, and 10 bases lay between the germline ends. Together with reference TRBV9 and TRBJ1-1, the CDR3 gives the full variable domain: DSGVTQTPKHLITATGQRVTLRCSPRSGDLSVYWYQQSLDQGLQFLIQYYNGEERAKGNILERFSAQQFPDLHSELNLSSLELGDSALYFCASSVASTANTEAFFGQGTRLTVV.

The rearrangement joins TRBV18 to TRBJ2-5, with 14 positions matching TRBD2. The germline CDR1 and CDR2 sequences are KGHSH and LQKENI. J lost 5 bases, V lost 6 bases, and 8 bases had no gene match. The CDR3 sequence is 16 residues long. CDR3 protein: CASSPGTSGRGETQYF. CDR3 bases: TGTGCCAGCTCTCCTGGGACTAGCGGGAGAGGGGAGACCCAGTACTTC.

The chain carries TRBV7-9 and TRBJ1-2; D call uncertain. The CDR3 extends over 12 amino acids. Germline values: CDR1 SEHNR, CDR2 FQNEAQ (reference sequence). V was cut by 5 bases and J by 5 bases, with 9 bases left in between. The CDR3 sequence: CASSLAGYGYTF. As DNA, the CDR3 is TGTGCCAGCAGCCTGGCGGGGTATGGCTACACCTTC.

CDR3 sequence: CASTQYRDRVFGEQFF. The CDR3 nucleotides read TGTGCCAGCACGCAGTACAGGGACAGGGTATTCGGTGAGCAGTTCTTC. The J gene is TRBJ2-1, the V gene TRBV7-9; the match to TRBD1 covers 9 bases. Germline V gives CDR1 SEHNR, CDR2 FQNEAQ (reference sequence). The V gene end was trimmed by 7 bases and the J gene end by 9 bases; junction bases not matched to a gene: 16. The CDR3 contains 16 residues.

The V and J genes are TRBV5-1 and TRBJ2-7; 10 positions agree with TRBD1. V was pared by 3 bases and J by 3 bases, with 0 bases of the junction left unmatched. This CDR3 is 13 amino acids long. Germline V lookup: CDR1 SGHRS, CDR2 YFSETQ. The chain's CDR3 is CASSWTGGYEQYF. The CDR3 DNA is TGCGCCAGCAGCTGGACAGGGGGCTACGAGCAGTACTTC.

This clone was seen just once. The V and J genes are TRBV19 and TRBJ1-3, with TRBD1 matching over 8 bases. The J segment lost 3 bases and the V segment lost 6 bases, leaving 10 bases of the junction unmatched. CDR3 length: 16 amino acids. CDR1 and CDR2 (germline): LNHDA, SQIVND (reference sequence). CDR3 DNA: TGTGCCAGTAGATGGACAGGGAGCGGCGATGGAAACACCATATATTTT. It encodes CASRWTGSGDGNTIYF.

J is TRBJ1-1 and V is TRBV28; TRBD1 might be the D (5 bases). Trimming removed 7 bases from V and 7 bases from J, with 16 bases in between. This CDR3 spans 13 amino acids. The germline gives CDR1 MDHEN, CDR2 SYDVKM. The CDR3 reads CASTLRGMNEAFF. The CDR3 DNA is TGTGCCAGCACCTTAAGGGGCATGAATGAAGCTTTCTTT.

The chain has TRBV9 and TRBJ1-1; possibly TRBD1 for D (6 bases). Deletions cut 0 bases from V and 0 bases from J, with 6 bases between. The V gene's germline CDR1 is SGDLS and CDR2 YYNGEE. This CDR3 has 14 amino acids. CDR3 DNA sequence: TGTGCCAGCAGCGTAGGACAGGTGAACACTGAAGCTTTCTTT. Translated: CASSVGQVNTEAFF.

The chain employs TRBV7-8 and TRBJ1-3, with TRBD1 identical over 11 bases. Losses at the gene ends were 4 bases for V and 1 base for J; bases not matched to a gene: 6. The CDR3 consists of 17 residues. Germline CDR1 reads SGHVS; CDR2 reads FQNEAQ. CDR3: CASSWDRGFRSGNTIYF. The CDR3 DNA reads TGTGCCAGCAGCTGGGACAGGGGGTTCAGGTCTGGAAACACCATATATTTT.